This T cell receptor (beta chain) was recovered during a study of beta chain features in type 1 diabetes. The investigators reverse transcribed all of the isolated RNA, so they sequenced expressed TCRB transcripts. Read counts averaged roughly 3.7 million for samples of naive, central memory and regulatory T cells. Profiling relied on immunoSEQ multiplex PCR, and the TCRdb table lists in-frame clones only, not all of them. The sample shows about 120,000 clones, roughly 15% of them seen only once. Notes on the study in general: Healthy donors had naive, central memory and Treg TCRB repertoires that appeared less similar than those seen among patients. Across all four CD4+ subsets, people with type 1 diabetes showed modestly shorter TCRB CDR3s. Fewer junction insertions and more nucleotide deletions appeared in type 1 diabetes patients.

Blood was drawn once from each donor into heparinised tubes. The draws averaged about 110 mL. A word on this clone: Its antigen remains unknown.

In germline, CDR1 is MNHEY, CDR2 SVGAGI. V dropped 0 bases and J dropped 7 bases, with 6 bases sitting between them. The CDR3 runs to 12 residues. This TCR came from a young man with type 1 diabetes. The rearrangement joins TRBV6-5 to TRBJ2-5, with D unresolved. Sample: central memory CD4+ T cells from blood. CDR3 region: CASSYSDGTQYF. CDR3 nucleotide sequence: TGTGCCAGCAGTTACTCGGACGGGACCCAGTACTTC.